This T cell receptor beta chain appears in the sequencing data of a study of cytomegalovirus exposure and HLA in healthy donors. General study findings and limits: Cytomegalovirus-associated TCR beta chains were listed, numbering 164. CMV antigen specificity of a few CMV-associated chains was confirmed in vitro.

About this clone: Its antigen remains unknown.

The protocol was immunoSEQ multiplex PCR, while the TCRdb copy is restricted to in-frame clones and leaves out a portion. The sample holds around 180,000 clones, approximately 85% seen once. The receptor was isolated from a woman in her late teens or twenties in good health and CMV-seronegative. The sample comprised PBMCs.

CDR3 sequence: CASSLPPNPDNYEQYF. The DNA for the CDR3 is TGTGCCAGCAGCTTACCCCCGAATCCGGACAACTACGAGCAGTACTTC. The chain couples TRBV5-8 to TRBJ2-7; TRBD1 might be the D (5 bases). Germline lookup yields CDR1 SGHTS and CDR2 YDEGEE. V lost 2 bases and J 3 bases, leaving 18 bases between the germline ends. The CDR3 covers 16 residues.